The T cell receptor beta chain under discussion was sequenced for a study of T cell responses to AZD1222 COVID-19 vaccine. Overall study findings and caveats: Recipients of two AZD1222 doses showed rising Spike-specific TCR breadth and depth. Most donors were white British and more were female, and clonal diversity was possibly underestimated.

The repertoire was sequenced with immunoSEQ multiplex PCR; TCRdb's copy has only in-frame clones and lacks some. The table shows about 140,000 clones, with roughly 87% occurring only once. V gave up 4 bases and J gave up 5 bases; unmatched junction bases: 5. Germline assignment: CDR1 SGDLS and CDR2 YYNGEE. This CDR3 spans 15 amino acids. Worth noting for this clone: The antigen remains unidentified.

The rearrangement links TRBV9 to TRBJ2-3; 12 nucleotides line up with TRBD1. This sequence originates from an adult who received the MenACWY meningococcal vaccine as a control. The specimen was peripheral blood, collected 28 days after the second dose of the MenACWY control vaccine. CDR3 region: CASSRGQGARDTQYF. Here the CDR3 DNA reads TGTGCCAGCAGCAGGGGACAGGGGGCTAGAGATACGCAGTATTTT.